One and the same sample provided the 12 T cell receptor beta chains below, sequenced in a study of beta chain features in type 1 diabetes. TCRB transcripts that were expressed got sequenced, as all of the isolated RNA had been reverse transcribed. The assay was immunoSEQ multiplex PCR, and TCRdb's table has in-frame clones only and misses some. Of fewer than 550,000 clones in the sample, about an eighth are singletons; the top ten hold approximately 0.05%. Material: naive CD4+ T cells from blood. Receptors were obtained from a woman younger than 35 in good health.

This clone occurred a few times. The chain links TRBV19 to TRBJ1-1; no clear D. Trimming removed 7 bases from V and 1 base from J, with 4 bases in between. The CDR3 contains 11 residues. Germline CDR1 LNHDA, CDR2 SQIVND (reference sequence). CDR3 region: CASKTNTEAFF. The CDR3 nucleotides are TGTGCCAGTAAGACGAACACTGAAGCTTTCTTT. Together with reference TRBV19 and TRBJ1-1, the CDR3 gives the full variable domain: DGGITQSPKYLFRKEGQNVTLSCEQNLNHDAMYWYRQDPGQGLRLIYYSQIVNDFQKGDIAEGYSVSREKKESFPLTVTSAQKNPTAFYLCASKTNTEAFFGQGTRLTVV.

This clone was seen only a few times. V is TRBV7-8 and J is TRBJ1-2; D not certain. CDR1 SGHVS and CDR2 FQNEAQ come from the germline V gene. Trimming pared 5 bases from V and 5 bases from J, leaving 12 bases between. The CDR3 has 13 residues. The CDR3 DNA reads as TGTGCCAGCAGCCGGGTCGGGAATTATGGCTACACCTTC. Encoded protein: CASSRVGNYGYTF.

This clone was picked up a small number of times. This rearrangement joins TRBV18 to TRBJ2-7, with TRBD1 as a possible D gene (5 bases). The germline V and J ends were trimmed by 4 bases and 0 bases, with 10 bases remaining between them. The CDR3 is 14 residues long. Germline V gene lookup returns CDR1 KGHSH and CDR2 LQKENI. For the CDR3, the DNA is TGTGCCAGCTCACTCCAGGGCGGCTCCTACGAGCAGTACTTC. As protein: CASSLQGGSYEQYF.

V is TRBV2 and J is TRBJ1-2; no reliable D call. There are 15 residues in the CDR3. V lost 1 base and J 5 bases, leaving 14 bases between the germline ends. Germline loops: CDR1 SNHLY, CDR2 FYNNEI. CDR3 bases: TGTGCCAGCAGTGAAGTACGGTCAAACCCTTATGGCTACACCTTC. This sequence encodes CASSEVRSNPYGYTF. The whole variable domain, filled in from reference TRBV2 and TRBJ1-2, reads EPEVTQTPSHQVTQMGQEVILRCVPISNHLYFYWYRQILGQKVEFLVSFYNNEISEKSEIFDDQFSVERPDGSNFTLKIRSTKLEDSAMYFCASSEVRSNPYGYTFGSGTRLTVV.

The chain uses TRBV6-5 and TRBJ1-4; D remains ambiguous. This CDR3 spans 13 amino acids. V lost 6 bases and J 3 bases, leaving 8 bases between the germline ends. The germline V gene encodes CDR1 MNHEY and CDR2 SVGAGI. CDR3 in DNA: TGTGCCAGCAGGGTTTTAGCTAATGAAAAACTGTTTTTT. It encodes CASRVLANEKLFF.

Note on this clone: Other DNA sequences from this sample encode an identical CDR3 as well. CDR3 region: CASSVGQPQETQYF. CDR3 nucleotide sequence: TGTGCCAGCAGCGTAGGACAACCACAAGAGACCCAGTACTTC. V and J are TRBV9 and TRBJ2-5, with D hard to call. Trimming stripped 0 bases from V and 2 bases from J, with 8 bases between. The CDR3 contains 14 residues. Germline V lookup: CDR1 SGDLS, CDR2 YYNGEE.

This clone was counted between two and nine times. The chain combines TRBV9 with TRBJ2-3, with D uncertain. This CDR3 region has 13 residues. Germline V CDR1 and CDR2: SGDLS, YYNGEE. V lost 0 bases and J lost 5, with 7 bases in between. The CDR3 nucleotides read TGTGCCAGCAGCGTAGTTGTAGAAGATACGCAGTATTTT. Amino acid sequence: CASSVVVEDTQYF.

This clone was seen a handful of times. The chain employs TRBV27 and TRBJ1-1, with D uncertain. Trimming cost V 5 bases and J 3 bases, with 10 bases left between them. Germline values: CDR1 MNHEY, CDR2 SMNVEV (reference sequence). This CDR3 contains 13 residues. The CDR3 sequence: CASSLGLDTEAFF. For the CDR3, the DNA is TGTGCCAGCAGTCTAGGATTGGACACTGAAGCTTTCTTT.

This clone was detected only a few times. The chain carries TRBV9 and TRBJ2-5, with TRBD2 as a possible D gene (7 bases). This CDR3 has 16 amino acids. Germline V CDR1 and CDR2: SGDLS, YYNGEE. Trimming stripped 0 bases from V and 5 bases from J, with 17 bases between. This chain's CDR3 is CASSVARGGLRETQYF. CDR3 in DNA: TGTGCCAGCAGCGTAGCTAGGGGGGGCTTGAGGGAGACCCAGTACTTC.

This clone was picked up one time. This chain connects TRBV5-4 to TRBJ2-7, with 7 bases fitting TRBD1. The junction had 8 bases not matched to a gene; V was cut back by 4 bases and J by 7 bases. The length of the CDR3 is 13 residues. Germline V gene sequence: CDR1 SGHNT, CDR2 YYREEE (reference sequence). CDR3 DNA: TGTGCCAGCAGCCTAAAGACAGGGATAGAGCAGTACTTC. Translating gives CASSLKTGIEQYF.

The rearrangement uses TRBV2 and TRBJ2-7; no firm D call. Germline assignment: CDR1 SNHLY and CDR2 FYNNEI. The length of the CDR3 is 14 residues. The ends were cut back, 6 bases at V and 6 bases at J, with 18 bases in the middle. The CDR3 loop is CASRTSNTVGEQYF. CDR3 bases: TGTGCCAGCAGAACCTCTAACACTGTCGGCGAGCAGTACTTC.

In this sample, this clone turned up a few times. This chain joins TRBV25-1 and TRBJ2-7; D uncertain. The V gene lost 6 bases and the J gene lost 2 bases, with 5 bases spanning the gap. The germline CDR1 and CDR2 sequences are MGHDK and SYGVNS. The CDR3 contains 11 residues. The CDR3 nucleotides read TGTGCCAGCAGGGACCCCTACGAGCAGTACTTC. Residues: CASRDPYEQYF.